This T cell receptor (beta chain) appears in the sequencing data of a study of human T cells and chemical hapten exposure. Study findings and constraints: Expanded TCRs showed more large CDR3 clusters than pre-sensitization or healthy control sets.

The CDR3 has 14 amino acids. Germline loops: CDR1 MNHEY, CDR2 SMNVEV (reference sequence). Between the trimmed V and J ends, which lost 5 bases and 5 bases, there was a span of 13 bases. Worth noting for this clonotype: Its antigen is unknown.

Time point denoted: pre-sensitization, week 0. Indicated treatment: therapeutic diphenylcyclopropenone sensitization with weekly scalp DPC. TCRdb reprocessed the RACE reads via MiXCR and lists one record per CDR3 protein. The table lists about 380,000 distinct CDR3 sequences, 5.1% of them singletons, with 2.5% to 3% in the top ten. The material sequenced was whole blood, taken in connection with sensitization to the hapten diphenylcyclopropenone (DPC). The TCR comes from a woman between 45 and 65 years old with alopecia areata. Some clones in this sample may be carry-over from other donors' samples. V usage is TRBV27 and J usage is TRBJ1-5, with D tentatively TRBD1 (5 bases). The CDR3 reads CASSQGTGYQPQHF. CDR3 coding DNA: TGTGCCAGCAGTCAAGGGACGGGTTATCAGCCCCAGCATTTT.